The clone carrying this T cell receptor (beta chain) came up many times. The data belong to a study of Graves' ophthalmopathy and Graves' hyperthyroidism. Trimming pared 6 bases from V and 0 bases from J, leaving 9 bases between. The CDR3 is 13 amino acids. The authors amplified TCR beta CDR3 regions from RNA transcripts. After a first-round RT-PCR with HTBI primers, a second-round multiplex PCR was run. TCRdb itself ran the multiplex PCR reads through MiXCR, one entry per CDR3 protein. The sample contains 500,000 to 700,000 distinct CDR3 sequences, about a fifth of which appear only once. Among the hyperthyroidism patients, all were newly diagnosed, aged 18 to 65, with under 2 months' duration.

This chain links TRBV12-3 or TRBV12-4 with TRBJ2-7, with D possibly TRBD2 on 5 matching bases. The source material was peripheral blood. This clonotype was obtained from a young woman with stable Graves' hyperthyroidism. Some clones in this sample may be carry-over from other donors' samples. The CDR3 region has the DNA TGTGCCAGCAGGGCCGGGGACTCCTACGAGCAGTACTTC. This translates into CASRAGDSYEQYF.